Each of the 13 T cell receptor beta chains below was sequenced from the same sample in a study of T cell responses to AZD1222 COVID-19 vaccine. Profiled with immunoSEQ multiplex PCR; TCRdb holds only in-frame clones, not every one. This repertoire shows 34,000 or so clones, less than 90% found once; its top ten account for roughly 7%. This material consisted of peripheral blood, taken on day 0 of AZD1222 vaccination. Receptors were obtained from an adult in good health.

The CDR3 loop reads CASSEARVNQPQHF. The CDR3 coding sequence is TGTGCCAGCAGTGAAGCGCGCGTAAATCAGCCCCAGCATTTT. The chain links TRBV6-1 to TRBJ1-5; D is unresolved. V dropped 0 bases and J dropped 4 bases, with 7 bases sitting between them. Germline CDR1 is MNHNS and CDR2 is SASEGT. The CDR3 covers 14 residues.

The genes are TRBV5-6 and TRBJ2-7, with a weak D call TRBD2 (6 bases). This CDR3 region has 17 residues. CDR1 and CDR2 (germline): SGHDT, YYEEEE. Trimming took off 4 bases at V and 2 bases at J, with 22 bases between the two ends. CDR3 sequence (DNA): TGTGCCAGCAGCAGCCCGGGACTCCTGACAGCTCCCTACGAGCAGTACTTC. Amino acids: CASSSPGLLTAPYEQYF.

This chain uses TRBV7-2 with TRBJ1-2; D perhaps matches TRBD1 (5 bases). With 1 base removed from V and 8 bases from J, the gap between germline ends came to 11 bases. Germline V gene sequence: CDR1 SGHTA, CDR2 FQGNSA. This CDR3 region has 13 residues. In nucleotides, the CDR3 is TGTGCCAGCAGCTTAGTTGAGGGGAACGGCTACACCTTC. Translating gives CASSLVEGNGYTF.

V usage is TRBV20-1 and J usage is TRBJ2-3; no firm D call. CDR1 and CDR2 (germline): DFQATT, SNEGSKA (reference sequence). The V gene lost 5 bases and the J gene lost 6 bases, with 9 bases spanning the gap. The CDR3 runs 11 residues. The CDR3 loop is CSAPPRDTQYF. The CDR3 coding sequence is TGCAGTGCTCCACCCCGGGATACGCAGTATTTT.

The CDR3 here is CASSDRDNSPLHF. The CDR3 coding sequence is TGTGCCAGCAGTGACCGGGACAATTCACCCCTCCACTTT. The V call is TRBV6-4, the J call TRBJ1-6; weak D call: TRBD1 (5 bases). Per the germline V gene, CDR1 is MRHNA and CDR2 is SNTAGT. The V gene lost 2 bases and the J gene lost 7 bases, with 6 bases spanning the gap. The CDR3 is made up of 13 amino acids.

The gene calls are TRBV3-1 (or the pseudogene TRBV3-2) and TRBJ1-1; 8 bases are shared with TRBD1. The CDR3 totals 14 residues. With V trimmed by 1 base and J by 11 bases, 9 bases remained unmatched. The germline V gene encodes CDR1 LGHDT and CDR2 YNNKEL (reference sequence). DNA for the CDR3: TGTGCCAGCAGCCAAGGAGGGACAGGCTACTTGGCTTTCTTT. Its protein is CASSQGGTGYLAFF.

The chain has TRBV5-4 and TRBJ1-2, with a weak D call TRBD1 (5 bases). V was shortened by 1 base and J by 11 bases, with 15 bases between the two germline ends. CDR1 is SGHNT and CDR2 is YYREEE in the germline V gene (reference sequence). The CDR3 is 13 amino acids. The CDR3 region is CASSLINQGGYTF. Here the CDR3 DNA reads TGTGCCAGCAGCTTGATAAATCAGGGAGGTTACACCTTC.

CDR3 DNA sequence: TGTGCCATCAGCGAATTAGAGTACGAGCAGTACTTC. Encoded protein: CAISELEYEQYF. The chain links TRBV10-3 to TRBJ2-7; no firm D call. This CDR3 is built from 12 residues. V was trimmed by 6 bases and J by 4 bases, leaving 10 bases between them. Germline V gene lookup returns CDR1 ENHRY and CDR2 SYGVKD.

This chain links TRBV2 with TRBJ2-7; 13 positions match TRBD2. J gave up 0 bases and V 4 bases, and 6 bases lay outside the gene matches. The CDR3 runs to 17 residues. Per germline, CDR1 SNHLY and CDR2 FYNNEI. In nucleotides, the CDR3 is TGTGCCAGCAGTGTATCTAGGACTAGCGGGAGCTCCTACGAGCAGTACTTC. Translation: CASSVSRTSGSSYEQYF. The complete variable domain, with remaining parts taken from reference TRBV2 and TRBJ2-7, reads EPEVTQTPSHQVTQMGQEVILRCVPISNHLYFYWYRQILGQKVEFLVSFYNNEISEKSEIFDDQFSVERPDGSNFTLKIRSTKLEDSAMYFCASSVSRTSGSSYEQYFGPGTRLTVT.

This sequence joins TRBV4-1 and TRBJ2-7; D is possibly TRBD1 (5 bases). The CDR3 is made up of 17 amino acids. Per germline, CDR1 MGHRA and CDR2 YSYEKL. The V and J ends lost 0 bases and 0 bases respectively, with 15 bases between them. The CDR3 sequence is CASSQDPQGVGSYEQYF. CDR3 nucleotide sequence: TGCGCCAGCAGCCAAGATCCTCAGGGCGTGGGCTCCTACGAGCAGTACTTC.

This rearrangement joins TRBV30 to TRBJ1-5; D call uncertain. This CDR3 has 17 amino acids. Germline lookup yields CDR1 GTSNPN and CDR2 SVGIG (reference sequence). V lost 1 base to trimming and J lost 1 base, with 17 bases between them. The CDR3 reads CAWSASPRTVSNQPQHF. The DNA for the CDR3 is TGTGCCTGGAGTGCGTCCCCCCGGACTGTAAGCAATCAGCCCCAGCATTTT.

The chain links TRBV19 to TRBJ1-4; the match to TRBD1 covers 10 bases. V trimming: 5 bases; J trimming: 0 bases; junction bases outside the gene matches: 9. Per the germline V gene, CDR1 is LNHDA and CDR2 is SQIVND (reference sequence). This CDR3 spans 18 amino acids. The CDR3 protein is CASSGSADRGSTNEKLFF. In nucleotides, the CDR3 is TGTGCCAGTAGTGGGTCCGCGGACAGGGGGTCAACTAATGAAAAACTGTTTTTT. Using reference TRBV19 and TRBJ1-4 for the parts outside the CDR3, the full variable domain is DGGITQSPKYLFRKEGQNVTLSCEQNLNHDAMYWYRQDPGQGLRLIYYSQIVNDFQKGDIAEGYSVSREKKESFPLTVTSAQKNPTAFYLCASSGSADRGSTNEKLFFGSGTQLSVL.

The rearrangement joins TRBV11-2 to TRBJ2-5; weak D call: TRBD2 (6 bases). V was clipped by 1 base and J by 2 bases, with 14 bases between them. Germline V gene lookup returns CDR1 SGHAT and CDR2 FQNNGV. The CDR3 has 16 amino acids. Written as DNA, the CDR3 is TGTGCCAGCAGCTTAGTGTACAGAGGAGGGCAAGAGACCCAGTACTTC. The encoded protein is CASSLVYRGGQETQYF. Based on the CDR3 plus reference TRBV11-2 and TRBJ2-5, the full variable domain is EAGVAQSPRYKIIEKRQSVAFWCNPISGHATLYWYQQILGQGPKLLIQFQNNGVVDDSQLPKDRFSAERLKGVDSTLKIQPAKLEDSAVYLCASSLVYRGGQETQYFGPGTRLLVL.